This TCR beta chain was captured in a study of T-cell reconstitution after alpha-beta-depleted transplantation in children. In this sample, this clonotype turned up a few times. The antigen is not known. Trimming removed 2 bases at V and 4 bases at J, with 9 bases between. The length of the CDR3 is 13 residues. Per germline, CDR1 SGHRS and CDR2 YFSETQ. Study-wide results and limits: Reportedly, roughly two months post-transplant, alpha-beta T cells arose from several hundred expanded graft clones. There were some patients whose high TCRbeta diversity at day 60 came from surviving recipient T cells and thymic progenitors. At the one-year point after transplant, T-cell counts and TCRbeta diversity were found to come mostly from T cells that had been newly produced.

Unique molecular identifiers were incorporated during preparation of the TCRbeta library. TCRdb re-called the PCR reads through MiXCR, storing one row per CDR3 protein. The table has roughly 310,000 distinct CDR3 sequences, approximately 23% seen once. The receptor's source is a male patient under 18 who had a stem cell transplant for acute lymphoblastic leukemia, so the T cells may come from the graft donor. This chain connects TRBV5-1 to TRBJ1-1; no definite D call. The sample was PBMCs, mostly from graft donor cells, taken 180 days after TCRalphabeta/CD19-depleted stem cell transplant. The CDR3 DNA reads TGCGCCAGCAGCTTCTTTACTAGCACTGAAGCTTTCTTT. Its protein is CASSFFTSTEAFF. Filled out from reference TRBV5-1 and TRBJ1-1, the complete variable domain reads KAGVTQTPRYLIKTRGQQVTLSCSPISGHRSVSWYQQTPGQGLQFLFEYFSETQRNKGNFPGRFSGRQFSNSRSEMNVSTLELGDSALYLCASSFFTSTEAFFGQGTRLTVV.